This T cell receptor beta chain is drawn from a study of T cell repertoires in cytomegalovirus infection (dated by TCRdb to between 2018 and 2021). Regarding the research as a whole: Alongside well-studied HLA-B-restricted epitopes, the peptide stimulations were aimed at recently identified HLA-C-restricted CMV epitopes, whose presentation resists viral immunomodulation. Because public TCR beta signatures pointed to carriage of CMV infection together with the matching HLA type, the HLA type of each donor mattered for the analysis. Overall study outcomes, separate from this receptor: The ex vivo response was dominated by HLA-C-restricted CMV-specific TCR beta clonotypes, which also provided the single most frequent clonotype in two of eight donors. In both this cohort and an independent cohort of under 450 donors, the cumulative frequency of public TCR beta family members distinguished carriers of CMV infection plus the relevant HLA type.

The reads were generated on an Illumina HiSeq 1500. Clones were called with MiXCR by TCRdb after fastp trimmed the public reads at Q25, and only in-frame beta chains were retained. CDR3 protein sequences are deduplicated, and each keeps its most common genes and DNA. Here the sample has approximately 600,000 distinct CDR3 sequences; 40% occur a single time. The ten largest account for 48% of the sample. CDR1 and CDR2 are drawn from the germline V gene: MDHEN, SYDVKM. From its cysteine to its phenylalanine, the CDR3 spans 13 amino acids. Only CDR3 DNA remains: 39 bases, in frame from the first base. V was cut back by 3 bases and J by 1 base, leaving a gap of 7 bases between them. On this clonotype itself: What this receptor recognizes is not known. Qualities for individual bases were not recorded, and no much larger clone is one base off.

This specimen's treatment or condition label, interpreted: in vitro stimulation with specific CMV peptide epitopes to enrich CMV-specific T cells. The receptor chain draws on TRBV28 and TRBJ2-7, with the D gene call left open. The sequencing used cultured PBMCs, collected from culture after CMV antigen stimulation. The receptor was derived from a human donor in good health (CMV status not recorded). Some clones in this sample may be carry-over from other donors' samples. DNA sequence: TGTGCCAGCAGTTTTTGGAAATCCTACGAGCAGTACTTC. Its protein reads: CASSFWKSYEQYF.